The entry below gives a single T cell receptor (beta chain) sequence along with its context. Its target is unknown. Trimming shortened V by 1 base and J by 3 bases, and 4 bases separated the two germline ends. This CDR3 has 13 residues. In germline, CDR1 is SGHDT, CDR2 YYEEEE. Every one of the donors was a Caucasian adult that lived in Nashville, Tennessee. Profiling relied on immunoSEQ multiplex PCR, and the TCRdb table lists in-frame clones only, not all of them. In the table there are 2 million to 3 million clones, more than 85% of which are singletons. The data are from a study of shared clonotypes between healthy human individuals. Study-wide context: For every donor, three CD4 naive, three CD4 memory, two CD8 naive and one CD8 memory plates were used.

Study-wide points: Few donors restricted represented genetic and exposure-history diversity. Depth of sequencing was expected to influence donor clonotype sharing.

Material for sequencing was naive CD4+ T cells from PBMCs. Specified subset: CD45RA+ positively selected. This chain connects TRBV5-6 to TRBJ1-4; no reliable D call. This sequence was found in a man between 18 and 29 years old in good health. Some clones in this sample may be carry-over from other donors' samples. Here the CDR3 DNA reads TGTGCCAGCAGCTTGACAGCTAATGAAAAACTGTTTTTT. It yields the protein CASSLTANEKLFF.